This T cell receptor (beta chain) comes out of a study of vaccination and CD4 T cells after COVID-19. Study-wide context: Investigators stimulated cells with overlapping spike peptides drawn from SARS-CoV-2, HCoV-NL63, HCoV-OC43 and HCoV-229E.

Germline loops: CDR1 MNHNS, CDR2 SASEGT. CDR3 length equals 14 residues. With 4 bases removed from V and 5 bases from J, the gap between germline ends came to 11 bases. Treatment specified: approximately 10-day PBMC culture with coronavirus spike peptide pools or control peptides (ViraFEST assay). Sequence data for DNA of cultured CD4+ T cells were generated by the Oncomine TCR Beta short-read assay. Each CDR3 protein is one row after TCRdb ran MiXCR on the PCR reads. Of around 19,000 distinct CDR3 sequences listed, around 58% are singletons. This clonotype was counted a few times. The antigen is not known.

Sequencing was performed on CD4+ T cells from blood, cultured in vitro. This TCR derives from a human donor who had recovered from COVID-19. The chain joins TRBV6-1 to TRBJ2-2; maybe TRBD2 (6 bases). CDR3 DNA: TGTGCCAGCAGTGTCCTAGCGTGGACCGGGGAGCTGTTTTTT. This sequence encodes CASSVLAWTGELFF.